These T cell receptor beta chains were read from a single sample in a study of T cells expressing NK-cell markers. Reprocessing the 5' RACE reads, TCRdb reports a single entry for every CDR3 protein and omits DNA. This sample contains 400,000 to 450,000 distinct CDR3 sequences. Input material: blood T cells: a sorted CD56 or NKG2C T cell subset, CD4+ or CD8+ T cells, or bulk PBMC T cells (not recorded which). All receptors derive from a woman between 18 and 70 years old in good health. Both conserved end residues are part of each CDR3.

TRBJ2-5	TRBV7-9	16	CASSLMVSGRRETQYF
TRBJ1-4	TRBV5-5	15	CASSPRTGGPEKLFF
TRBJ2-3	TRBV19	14	CASSTLDRADTQYF
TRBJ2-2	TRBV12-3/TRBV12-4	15	CASSPGEGAPRELFF
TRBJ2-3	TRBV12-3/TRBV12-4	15	CASRNSGRPTDTQYF
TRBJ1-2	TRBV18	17	CASSPKEAGQGPHGYTF
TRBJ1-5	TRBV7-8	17	CASSLKSVGSGNQPQHF
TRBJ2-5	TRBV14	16	CASSQGGTEYQETQYF
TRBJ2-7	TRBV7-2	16	CASSLGLNTVSYEQYF
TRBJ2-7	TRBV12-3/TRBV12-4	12	CASSPGRYEQYF
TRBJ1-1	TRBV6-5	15	CASSYSTPRETEAFF
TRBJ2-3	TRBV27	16	CASSLGTSGNTDTQYF
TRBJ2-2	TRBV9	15	CASTPRDRVDGELFF
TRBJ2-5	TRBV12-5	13	CASGFGERQTQYF
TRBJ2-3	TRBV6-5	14	CASSYAGGTDTQYF
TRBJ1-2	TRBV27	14	CASSLDSRNYGYTF
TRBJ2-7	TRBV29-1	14	CSVRRDRDGYEQYF
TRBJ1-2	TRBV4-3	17	CASSQDSISSVIYGFTF
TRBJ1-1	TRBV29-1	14	CSVSGQGLSTEAFF
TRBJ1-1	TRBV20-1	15	CSARGHHPVNTEAFF
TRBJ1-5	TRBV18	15	CASTPSPQSNQPQHF
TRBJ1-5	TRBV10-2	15	CASSESLGSNQPQHF
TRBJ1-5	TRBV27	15	CASSPRDRVGQPQHF
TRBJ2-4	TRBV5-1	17	CASSFGQGEGFGNIQYF
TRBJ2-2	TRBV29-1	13	CSVVKSSNGELFF
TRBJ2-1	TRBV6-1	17	CASTSTGPGLGHNEQFF
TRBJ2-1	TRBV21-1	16	CASSRFLAGAHNEQFF
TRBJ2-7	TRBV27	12	CASRGDTYEQYF
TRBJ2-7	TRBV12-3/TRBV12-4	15	CASSFGQGASYEQYF
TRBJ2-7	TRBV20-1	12	CSADGTAYEQYF
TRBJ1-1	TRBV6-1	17	CASRSDRGWDRGPEAFF
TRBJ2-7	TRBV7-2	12	CATGDRLGEQYF
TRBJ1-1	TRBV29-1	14	CSVEAHRGNTEAFF
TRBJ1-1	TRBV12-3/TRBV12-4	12	CASSVQYTEAFF
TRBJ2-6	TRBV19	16	CASSIKRSSGANVLTF
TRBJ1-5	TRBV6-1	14	CASRTRPGNQPQHF
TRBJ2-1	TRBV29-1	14	CSADSGTGGNEQFF
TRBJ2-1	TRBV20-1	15	CSATETSGGVVEQFF
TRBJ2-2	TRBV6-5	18	CASSYSSSLAANTGELFF
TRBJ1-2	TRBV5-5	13	CASSNGQGYGNTF